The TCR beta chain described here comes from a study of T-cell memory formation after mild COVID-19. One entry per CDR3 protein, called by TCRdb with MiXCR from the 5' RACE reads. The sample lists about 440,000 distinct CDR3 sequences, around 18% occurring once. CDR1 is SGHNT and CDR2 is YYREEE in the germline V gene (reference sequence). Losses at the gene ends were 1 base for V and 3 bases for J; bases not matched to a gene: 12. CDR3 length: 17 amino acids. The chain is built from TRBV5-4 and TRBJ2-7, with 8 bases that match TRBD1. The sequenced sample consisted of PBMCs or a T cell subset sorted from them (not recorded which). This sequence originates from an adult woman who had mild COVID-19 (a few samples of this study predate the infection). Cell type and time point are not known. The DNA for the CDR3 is TGTGCCAGCAGCTTGTCAGTTCTGGACAGGGACTTCTACGAGCAGTACTTC. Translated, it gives CASSLSVLDRDFYEQYF.